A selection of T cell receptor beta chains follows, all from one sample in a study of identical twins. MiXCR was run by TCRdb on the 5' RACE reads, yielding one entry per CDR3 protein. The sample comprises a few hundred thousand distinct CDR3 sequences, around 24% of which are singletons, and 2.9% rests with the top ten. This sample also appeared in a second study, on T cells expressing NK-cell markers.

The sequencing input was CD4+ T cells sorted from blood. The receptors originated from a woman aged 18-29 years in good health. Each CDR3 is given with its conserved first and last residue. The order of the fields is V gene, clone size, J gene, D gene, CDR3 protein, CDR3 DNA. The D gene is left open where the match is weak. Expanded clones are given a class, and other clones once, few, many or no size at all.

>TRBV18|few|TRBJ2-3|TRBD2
CASSQAGVTDTQYF
TGTGCCAGCTCACAGGCGGGGGTCACAGATACGCAGTATTTT
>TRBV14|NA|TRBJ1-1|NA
CASSTFSGGRASWMNTEAFF
TGTGCCAGCAGCACGTTTTCAGGCGGACGGGCAAGTTGGATGAACACTGAAGCTTTCTTT
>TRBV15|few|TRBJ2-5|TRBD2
CATSRGREGTQYF
TGTGCCACCAGCAGAGGTCGGGAGGGGACCCAGTACTTC
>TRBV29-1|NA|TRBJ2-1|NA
CSVRPTNNEQFF
TGCAGCGTTCGACCAACAAACAATGAGCAGTTCTTC
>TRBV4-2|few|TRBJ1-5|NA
CASSPGESNQPQHF
TGTGCCAGCAGCCCAGGGGAGAGCAATCAGCCCCAGCATTTT
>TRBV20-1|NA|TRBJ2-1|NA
CSADIGWNEQFF
TGCAGTGCTGATATAGGGTGGAATGAGCAGTTCTTC
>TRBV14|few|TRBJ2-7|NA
CASSQRRRFQEPHEQYF
TGTGCCAGCAGCCAAAGAAGAAGATTTCAGGAACCCCACGAGCAGTACTTC
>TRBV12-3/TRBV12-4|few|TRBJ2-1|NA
CASSFRQPGANNEQFF
TGTGCCAGCAGTTTTCGCCAGCCCGGGGCAAACAATGAGCAGTTCTTC
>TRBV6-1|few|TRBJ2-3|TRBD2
CASSRAGWGVDTQYF
TGTGCCAGCAGCCGAGCGGGGTGGGGGGTGGATACGCAGTATTTT
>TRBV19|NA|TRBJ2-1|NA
CASSIVAGAVYNEQFF
TGTGCCAGTAGTATAGTGGCAGGGGCGGTGTACAATGAGCAGTTCTTC
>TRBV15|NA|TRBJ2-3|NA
CATSRVLPGDTQYF
TGTGCCACCAGCAGAGTGCTACCAGGAGATACGCAGTATTTT
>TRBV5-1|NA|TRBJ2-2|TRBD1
CASSNPRGSGELFF
TGCGCCAGCAGCAATCCCAGGGGGTCCGGGGAGCTGTTTTTT
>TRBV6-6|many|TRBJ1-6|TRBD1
CASKGQANSPLHF
TGTGCCAGCAAGGGACAGGCCAATTCACCCCTCCACTTT
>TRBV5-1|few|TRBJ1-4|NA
CASSLGGDRFGKLFF
TGCGCCAGCAGCTTAGGCGGGGATAGGTTCGGAAAACTGTTTTTT
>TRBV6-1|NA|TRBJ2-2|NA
CASSEPEHTGELFF
TGTGCCAGCAGTGAGCCGGAACACACCGGGGAGCTGTTTTTT
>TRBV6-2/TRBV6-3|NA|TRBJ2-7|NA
CASRTRITEQYF
TGTGCCAGCAGGACCCGCATTACCGAGCAGTACTTC
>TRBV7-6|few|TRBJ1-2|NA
CASSLGQEDGYTF
TGTGCCAGCAGCCTAGGACAAGAGGATGGCTACACCTTC